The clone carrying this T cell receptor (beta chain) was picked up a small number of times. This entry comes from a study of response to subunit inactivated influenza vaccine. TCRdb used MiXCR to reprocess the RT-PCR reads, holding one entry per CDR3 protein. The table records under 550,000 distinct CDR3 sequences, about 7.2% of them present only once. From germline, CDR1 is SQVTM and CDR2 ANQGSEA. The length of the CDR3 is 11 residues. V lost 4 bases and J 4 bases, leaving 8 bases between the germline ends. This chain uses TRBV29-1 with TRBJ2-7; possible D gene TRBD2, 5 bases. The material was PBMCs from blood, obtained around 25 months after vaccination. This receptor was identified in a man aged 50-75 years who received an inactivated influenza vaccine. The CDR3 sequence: CSVARDYEQYF. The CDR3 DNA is TGCAGCGTTGCGAGGGATTACGAGCAGTACTTC.